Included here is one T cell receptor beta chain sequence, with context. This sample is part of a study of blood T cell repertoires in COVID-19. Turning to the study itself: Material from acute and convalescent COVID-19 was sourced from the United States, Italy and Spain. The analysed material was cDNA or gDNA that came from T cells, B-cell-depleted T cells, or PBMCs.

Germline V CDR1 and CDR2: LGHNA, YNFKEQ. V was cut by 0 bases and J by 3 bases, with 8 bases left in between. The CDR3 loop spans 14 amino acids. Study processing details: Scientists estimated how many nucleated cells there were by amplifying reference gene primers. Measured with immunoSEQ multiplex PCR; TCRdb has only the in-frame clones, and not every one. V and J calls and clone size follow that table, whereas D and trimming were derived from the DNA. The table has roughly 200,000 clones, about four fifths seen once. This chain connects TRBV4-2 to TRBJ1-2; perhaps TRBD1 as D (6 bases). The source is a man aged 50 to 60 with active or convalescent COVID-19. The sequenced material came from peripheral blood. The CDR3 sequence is CASSQDPGDYGYTF. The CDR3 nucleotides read TGTGCCAGCAGCCAAGATCCAGGGGACTATGGCTACACCTTC.